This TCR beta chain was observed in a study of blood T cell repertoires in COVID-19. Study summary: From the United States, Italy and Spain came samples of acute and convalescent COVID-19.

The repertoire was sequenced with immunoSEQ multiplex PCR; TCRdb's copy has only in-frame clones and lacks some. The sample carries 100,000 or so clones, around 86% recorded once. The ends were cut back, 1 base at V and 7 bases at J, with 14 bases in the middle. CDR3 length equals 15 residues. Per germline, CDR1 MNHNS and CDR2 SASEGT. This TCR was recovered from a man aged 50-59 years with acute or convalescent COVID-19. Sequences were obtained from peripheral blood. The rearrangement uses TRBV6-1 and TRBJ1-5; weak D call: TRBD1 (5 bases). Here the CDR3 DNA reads TGTGCCAGCAGTGAAGGGCCCAGGGAATTCCAGCCCCAGCATTTT. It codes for CASSEGPREFQPQHF.